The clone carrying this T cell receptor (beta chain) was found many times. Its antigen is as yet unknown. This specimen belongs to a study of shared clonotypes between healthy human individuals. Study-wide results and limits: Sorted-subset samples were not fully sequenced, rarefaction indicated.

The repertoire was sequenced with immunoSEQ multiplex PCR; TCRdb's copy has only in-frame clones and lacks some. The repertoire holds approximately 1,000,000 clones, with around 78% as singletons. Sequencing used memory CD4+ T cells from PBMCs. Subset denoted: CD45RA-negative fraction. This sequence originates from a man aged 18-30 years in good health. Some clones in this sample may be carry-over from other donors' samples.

The CDR3 protein is CASTQVFTYEQYF. The CDR3 DNA reads as TGTGCCAGCACACAGGTCTTTACCTACGAGCAGTACTTC. The chain joins TRBV6-1 to TRBJ2-7, with TRBD1 as a possible D gene (5 bases). V lost 7 bases and J 2 bases, leaving 12 bases between the germline ends. CDR1 and CDR2 from the germline V gene are MNHNS and SASEGT. There are 13 residues in the CDR3.